The rows below give T cell receptor beta chains drawn from one sample of a study of radiation and T cells in renal cell carcinoma. The method was immunoSEQ multiplex PCR; TCRdb's version includes in-frame clones alone and lacks a portion of them. The sample records more than 150,000 clones, about 91% being singletons. The sample in question was blood, obtained from a patient whose treatment included radiotherapy and nephrectomy. Receptors originate from a woman aged 50 to 60 with renal cell carcinoma. CDR3s include the opening cysteine and the closing phenylalanine or tryptophan. A D gene is named only where the DNA matches it firmly. Expanded clones are given a class, and other clones once, few, many or no size at all.

v_call	d_call	clone_size	j_call	cdr3_nt	cdr3_aa
TRBV5-4	NA	once	TRBJ1-1	TGTGCCAGCAGCCCCCGGGACAAATTCAACACTGAAGCTTTCTTT	CASSPRDKFNTEAFF
TRBV9	TRBD1	NA	TRBJ1-2	TGTGCCAGCAGCGTAGGTCCGGGACAGGGATTAAGTTATGGCTACACCTTC	CASSVGPGQGLSYGYTF
TRBV7-2	NA	once	TRBJ2-7	TGTGCCAGCAGCTCATACGAGGGCTACGAGCAGTACTTC	CASSSYEGYEQYF
TRBV5-4	NA	NA	TRBJ1-2	TGTGCCAGCAGCTTGAAGGGACCGGGTGGCTACACCTTC	CASSLKGPGGYTF
TRBV6-5	TRBD1	NA	TRBJ1-6	TGTGCCAGCAGCCTGGACAGGGGCGGCTCACCCCTCCACTTT	CASSLDRGGSPLHF
TRBV18	TRBD1	NA	TRBJ1-5	TGTGCCAGCTCATCGGGACAGATTAATAGCAATCAGCCCCAGCATTTT	CASSSGQINSNQPQHF
TRBV18	NA	NA	TRBJ2-7	TGTGCCAGCTCATTAGTACAGGGAGACGAGCAGTACTTC	CASSLVQGDEQYF
TRBV19	TRBD1	NA	TRBJ1-2	TGTGCCAGTAGTACCCTCGGACAGGGGACTTCTCTTCTTGGCTACACCTTC	CASSTLGQGTSLLGYTF
TRBV10-3	TRBD2	NA	TRBJ2-1	TGTGCCATCAGCTTGACTAGCGGGGCCCTCAATGAGCAGTTCTTC	CAISLTSGALNEQFF
TRBV5-4	TRBD1	NA	TRBJ1-2	TGTGCCAGCAGCGGACTACAGGGGGGGTGGTATGGCTACACCTTC	CASSGLQGGWYGYTF
TRBV13	NA	NA	TRBJ1-2	TGTGCCAGCAGCTTATGGGGGACCGGCGGCTACACCTTC	CASSLWGTGGYTF
TRBV4-1	NA	few	TRBJ1-1	TGCGCCAGCAGCCAGGTCCGGAGAGGGAACACTGAAGCTTTCTTT	CASSQVRRGNTEAFF
TRBV19	NA	once	TRBJ2-3	TGTGCCAGTAGAATGACAGATACGCAGTATTTT	CASRMTDTQYF
TRBV7-9	NA	NA	TRBJ2-3	TGTGCCAGCAGCCCGAGTTCAGATACGCAGTATTTT	CASSPSSDTQYF
TRBV10-3	TRBD1	NA	TRBJ1-1	TGTGCCATCCGAGAATGGACAGGACTGAACACTGAAGCTTTCTTT	CAIREWTGLNTEAFF
TRBV4-3	NA	NA	TRBJ2-1	TGCGCCAGCAGCCAAGCAGTGACAGCGCCCAATGAGCAGTTCTTC	CASSQAVTAPNEQFF
TRBV19	TRBD2	NA	TRBJ2-1	TGTGCCAGTAGTATAGCGGGGGGGATTAATGAGCAGTTCTTC	CASSIAGGINEQFF
TRBV6-1	NA	medium-sized	TRBJ2-2	TGTGCCAGCAGTGGACAGGGAGGCGACACCGGGGAGCTGTTTTTT	CASSGQGGDTGELFF
TRBV7-2	NA	NA	TRBJ1-6	TGTGCCAGCAGACGGGAATTTGGGCCACCCCTCCACTTT	CASRREFGPPLHF
TRBV18	TRBD1	NA	TRBJ1-4	TGTGCCAGCTCCCAAGGACAGGATAATGAAAAACTGTTTTTT	CASSQGQDNEKLFF
TRBV19	TRBD2	NA	TRBJ2-7	TGTGCCAGTAGTCCTAGCGGGGACCTGGGTGAGCAGTACTTC	CASSPSGDLGEQYF
TRBV7-9	NA	few	TRBJ1-4	TGTGCCAGCAGCCGCGATACGATCAATGAAAAACTGTTTTTT	CASSRDTINEKLFF
TRBV5-1	NA	NA	TRBJ1-1	TGCGCCAGCAGCCCCGGGGGGGGTTTCCTGGAGACTGAAGCTTTCTTT	CASSPGGGFLETEAFF
TRBV5-1	NA	once	TRBJ1-1	TGCGCCAGCAGCTTGGGACAGACGAACACTGAAGCTTTCTTT	CASSLGQTNTEAFF
TRBV6-1	NA	once	TRBJ2-7	TGTGCCAGCACCAGGGTGCCCTCCTACGAGCAGTACTTC	CASTRVPSYEQYF
TRBV15	NA	NA	TRBJ2-3	TGTGCCACCAGCAAAAGGGAACCAGCCACAGATACGCAGTATTTT	CATSKREPATDTQYF
TRBV19	TRBD2	few	TRBJ2-7	TGTGCCAGTAGTATGACTAGCGGGGGGCAGGAGCAGTACTTC	CASSMTSGGQEQYF